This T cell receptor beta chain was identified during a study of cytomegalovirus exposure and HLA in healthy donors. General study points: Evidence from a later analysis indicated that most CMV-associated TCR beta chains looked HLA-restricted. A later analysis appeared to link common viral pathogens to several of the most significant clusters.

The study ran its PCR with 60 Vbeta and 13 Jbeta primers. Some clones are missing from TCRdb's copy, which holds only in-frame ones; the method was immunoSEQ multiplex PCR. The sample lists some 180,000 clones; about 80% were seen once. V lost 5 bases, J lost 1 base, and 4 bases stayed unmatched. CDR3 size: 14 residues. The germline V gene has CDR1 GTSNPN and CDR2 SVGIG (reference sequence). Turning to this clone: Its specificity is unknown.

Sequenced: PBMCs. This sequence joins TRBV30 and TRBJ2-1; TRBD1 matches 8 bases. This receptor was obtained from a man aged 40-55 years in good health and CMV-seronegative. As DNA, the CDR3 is TGTGCCTGGGCAGGGGGCAGGTCCTACAATGAGCAGTTCTTC. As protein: CAWAGGRSYNEQFF.